These T cell receptor beta chains were read from a single sample in a study of monozygotic twins with inflammatory bowel disease. After re-calling the 5' RACE reads, TCRdb lists one entry per CDR3 protein, DNA absent. This sample carries about 300,000 distinct CDR3 sequences, with 5.6% going to the ten biggest clones. The source material was blood. These receptors were taken from a human donor with ulcerative colitis or Crohn's disease, or a healthy co-twin of an affected twin (not recorded which). The CDR3 runs from the conserved cysteine through the conserved F or W.

TRBV20-1	TRBJ1-2	16	CSARLRGANIFHGYTF
TRBV29-1	TRBJ1-3	15	CSVVPWGARGNTIYF
TRBV30	TRBJ2-2	13	CAWSIQGAGELFF
TRBV7-3	TRBJ2-2	14	CASLLAANTGELFF
TRBV12-3/TRBV12-4	TRBJ1-3	14	CASSLDWAGNTIYF
TRBV4-3	TRBJ2-3	13	CASSLQSTDTQYF
TRBV3-1	TRBJ1-5	16	CASSQVLGVSNQPQHF
TRBV29-1	TRBJ1-1	16	CSVVQPGQGRGTEAFF
TRBV28	TRBJ1-6	14	CASSSGTKSSPLHF
TRBV7-8	TRBJ1-5	14	CASSFRQADQPQHF
TRBV5-4	TRBJ2-5	13	CASSLAGKETQYF
TRBV20-1	TRBJ1-3	17	CSARAPAGGIRGNTIYF
TRBV7-9	TRBJ2-1	17	CASSPEFIARGGNEQFF
TRBV7-9	TRBJ1-1	12	CASSADRIEAFF
TRBV10-3	TRBJ1-2	15	CAISEWGGIDYGYTF
TRBV20-1	TRBJ2-2	17	CSANGETSGRAGGELFF
TRBV20-1	TRBJ1-3	11	CSLSVGNTIYF
TRBV5-1	TRBJ2-1	12	CASSLYQNEQFF
TRBV7-2	TRBJ1-4	13	CASSQSIREKLFF
TRBV20-1	TRBJ1-5	16	CSARDLTRGANQPQHF
TRBV24-1	TRBJ2-2	16	CATSDDWTENTGELFF
TRBV12-3/TRBV12-4	TRBJ2-7	14	CASSFRGQGYEQYF
TRBV7-2	TRBJ2-7	14	CASSLATYSYEQYF
TRBV7-2	TRBJ1-5	15	CASSFGGWSNQPQHF
TRBV7-9	TRBJ2-3	15	CASSLVPLGADTQYF
TRBV4-3	TRBJ2-2	17	CASSRDRQGVGAGELFF
TRBV7-9	TRBJ1-6	12	CASSANISPLHF
TRBV6-2/TRBV6-3	TRBJ2-7	17	CASSYYISGSLSYEQYF
TRBV5-6	TRBJ2-1	13	CASSFWANVEQFF
TRBV12-3/TRBV12-4	TRBJ2-7	14	CASSFSGGAYEQYF
TRBV20-1	TRBJ2-7	16	CSADPGRRSSYYEQYF
TRBV16	TRBJ1-5	17	CASSQLITGKGNQPQHF
TRBV12-3/TRBV12-4	TRBJ2-2	15	CASSQGARVTGELFF
TRBV5-1	TRBJ2-7	14	CASSWGQGPLEQYF
TRBV18	TRBJ1-1	15	CASSSPGQMRTEAFF
TRBV7-8	TRBJ2-5	15	CASSYDRQEGVTQYF
TRBV12-3/TRBV12-4	TRBJ2-3	14	CASRTRSGPDTQYF
TRBV11-2	TRBJ2-7	15	CASSAEVGSPYEQYF
TRBV5-1	TRBJ1-2	13	CASKTRDSYGYTF
TRBV6-5	TRBJ1-2	14	CASSYDDTSSGYTF